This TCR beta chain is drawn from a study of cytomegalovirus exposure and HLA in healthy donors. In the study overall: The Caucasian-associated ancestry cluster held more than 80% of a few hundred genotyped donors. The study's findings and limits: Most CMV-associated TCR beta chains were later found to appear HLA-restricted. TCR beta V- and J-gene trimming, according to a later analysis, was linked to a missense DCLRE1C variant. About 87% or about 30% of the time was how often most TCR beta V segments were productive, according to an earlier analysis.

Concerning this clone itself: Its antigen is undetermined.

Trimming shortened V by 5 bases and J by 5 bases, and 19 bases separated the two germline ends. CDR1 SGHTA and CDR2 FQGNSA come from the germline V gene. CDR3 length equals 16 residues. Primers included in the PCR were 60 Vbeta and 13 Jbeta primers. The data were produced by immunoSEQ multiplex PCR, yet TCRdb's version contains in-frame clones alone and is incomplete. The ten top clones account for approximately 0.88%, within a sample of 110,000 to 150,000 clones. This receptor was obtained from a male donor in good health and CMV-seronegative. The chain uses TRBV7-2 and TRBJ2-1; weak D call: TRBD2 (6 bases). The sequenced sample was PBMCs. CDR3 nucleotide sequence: TGTGCCAGCAGCCTGCTAGCGCTAGCGATTAACAATGAGCAGTTCTTC. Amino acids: CASSLLALAINNEQFF. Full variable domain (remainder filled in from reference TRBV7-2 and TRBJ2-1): GAGVSQSPSNKVTEKGKDVELRCDPISGHTALYWYRQSLGQGLEFLIYFQGNSAPDKSGLPSDRFSAERTGGSVSTLTIQRTQQEDSAVYLCASSLLALAINNEQFFGPGTRLTVL.